Presented here are 14 T cell receptor beta chains from one specimen sequenced in a study of chemoradiotherapy in HPV16-positive cancers. Sequencing was performed with immunoSEQ multiplex PCR; in TCRdb, only in-frame clones are kept and a portion is missing. The table has some 420 clones, over 75% seen once; the top ten hold about 7.3%. This sample comprised tumor tissue, obtained from a patient who underwent chemoradiotherapy. The source of these receptors is a human donor with HPV-associated anogenital cancer.

The chain has TRBV7-9 and TRBJ2-7, with a possible D match to TRBD1 (5 bases). CDR3 length: 15 amino acids. V lost 7 bases and J 3 bases, leaving 19 bases between the germline ends. Germline V gene data show CDR1 as SEHNR and CDR2 as FQNEAQ (reference sequence). CDR3 DNA sequence: TGTGCCAGCACCTCCTCCACGGACACCAACTACGAGCAGTACTTC. It encodes CASTSSTDTNYEQYF.

V gene TRBV5-1 combines with J gene TRBJ2-7; a possible D gene is TRBD1 (6 bases). Germline values: CDR1 SGHRS, CDR2 YFSETQ. The CDR3 covers 12 residues. The germline V and J ends were trimmed by 3 bases and 6 bases, with 10 bases remaining between them. Here the CDR3 reads CASSSLTGEQYF. The CDR3 DNA reads as TGCGCCAGCAGCTCTCTGACAGGCGAGCAGTACTTC.

The J gene is TRBJ2-3, the V gene TRBV21-1; TRBD1 is the table's D call and was not checked against the DNA. TRBV21-1 is marked as a pseudogene. This CDR3 has 16 residues. DNA for the CDR3: TGTGCCAGCAGCCCTCGACAGGGGGCCCTGCCAGATACGCAGTATTTT. It yields the protein CASSPRQGALPDTQYF.

This clone was detected once. The chain is built from TRBV29-1 and TRBJ2-7, with 8 bases matching TRBD1. The CDR3 is 16 amino acids. From germline, CDR1 is SQVTM and CDR2 ANQGSEA. V shed 0 bases and J 4 bases; nucleotides not matched to a gene: 11. CDR3 nucleotides: TGCAGCGTTGAAGATGAGGGGCAGGGGGCAGGGTACGAGCAGTACTTC. Translating it yields CSVEDEGQGAGYEQYF.

The V call is TRBV5-1, the J call TRBJ2-5, with D maybe TRBD1 (6 bases). The DNA end is more similar to TRBJ2-7, so the J call may be wrong. Germline loops: CDR1 SGHRS, CDR2 YFSETQ. CDR3 length: 12 residues. The CDR3 is CASSSLTGEQYF. The CDR3 DNA is TGCGCCAGCAGCTCTCTGACAGGCGAGCAGTACTTC.

CDR3 DNA sequence: TGCGCCAGCAGCGAAACTAGCGGGAGGGTGGGAGATACGCAGTATTTT. Translated: CASSETSGRVGDTQYF. The rearrangement uses TRBV4-1 and TRBJ2-3; 13 nucleotides match TRBD2. Germline loops: CDR1 MGHRA, CDR2 YSYEKL. CDR3 length equals 16 residues. V was pared by 5 bases and J by 5 bases, with 7 bases of the junction left unmatched.

This chain connects TRBV6-5 to TRBJ2-7; 11 bases agree with TRBD2. Germline V lookup: CDR1 MNHEY, CDR2 SVGAGI. The CDR3 consists of 14 residues. Unmatched junction bases numbered 4, after V lost 3 bases and J lost 6 bases. The CDR3 DNA is TGTGCCAGCAGTTATAGCGGGGGGGAGCCCGAGCAGTACTTC. As protein: CASSYSGGEPEQYF.

The rearrangement links TRBV19 to TRBJ2-3; 9 bases are shared with TRBD2. The germline gives CDR1 LNHDA, CDR2 SQIVND (reference sequence). The CDR3 is made up of 14 amino acids. Trimming at V came to 4 bases and at J to 5 bases, leaving 4 bases not matched to a gene. This chain's CDR3 is CASSSGRDGDTQYF. In DNA form, the CDR3 reads TGTGCCAGTAGTAGCGGGAGGGATGGAGATACGCAGTATTTT.

The gene calls are TRBV21-1 and TRBJ1-4. TRBV21-1 represents a pseudogene. This CDR3 contains 15 residues. As DNA, the CDR3 is TGTGCCAGCAGCACGAGGGGGGGCGGGAATGAAAAACTGTTTTTT. It translates to CASSTRGGGNEKLFF.

This clone was observed once. V and J are TRBV9 and TRBJ2-6; D call uncertain. Trimming took 0 bases from V and 2 from J, leaving 0 bases between them. Germline lookup yields CDR1 SGDLS and CDR2 YYNGEE. The CDR3 has 13 residues. The CDR3 nucleotides read TGTGCCAGCAGCGTAGCTGGGGCCAACGTCCTGACTTTC. Translated, it gives CASSVAGANVLTF. Filled out from reference TRBV9 and TRBJ2-6, the complete variable domain reads DSGVTQTPKHLITATGQRVTLRCSPRSGDLSVYWYQQSLDQGLQFLIQYYNGEERAKGNILERFSAQQFPDLHSELNLSSLELGDSALYFCASSVAGANVLTFGAGSRLTVL.

The chain uses TRBV2 and TRBJ2-7, with D perhaps given as TRBD1 or TRBD2 (5 bases each). Trimming stripped 9 bases from V and 0 bases from J, with 12 bases between. The CDR3 is 13 residues long. Germline values: CDR1 SNHLY, CDR2 FYNNEI. CDR3 DNA sequence: TGTGCCAGGGGGTCCGGGACCTCCTACGAGCAGTACTTC. It yields the protein CARGSGTSYEQYF. Variable domain in full (rest from reference TRBV2 and TRBJ2-7): EPEVTQTPSHQVTQMGQEVILRCVPISNHLYFYWYRQILGQKVEFLVSFYNNEISEKSEIFDDQFSVERPDGSNFTLKIRSTKLEDSAMYFCARGSGTSYEQYFGPGTRLTVT.

About this clone: An end of the junction does not agree with germline; a read error may underlie this. This chain uses TRBV7-7 with TRBJ2-5, with 15 bases lining up with TRBD2. Germline-derived CDR1 and CDR2 are SSHAT and FNYEAQ (reference sequence). This CDR3 is 15 amino acids long. The CDR3 region has the DNA TGTGCTAGCAGCGCAGGACTAGCGGGAGGGGAGACCCAGTACTTC. This sequence encodes CASSAGLAGGETQYF.

This sequence joins TRBV14 and TRBJ2-6, with 7 bases that match TRBD2. Germline V gene lookup returns CDR1 SGHDN and CDR2 FVKESK. Losses at the gene ends were 8 bases for V and 0 bases for J; bases not matched to a gene: 4. CDR3 length: 15 residues. CDR3 nucleotide sequence: TGTGCCAGCGCCGGGGGGAGCTCTGGGGCCAACGTCCTGACTTTC. Its translation: CASAGGSSGANVLTF.

The rearrangement links TRBV5-1 to TRBJ1-4, with a possible D match to TRBD1 (5 bases). The germline V gene encodes CDR1 SGHRS and CDR2 YFSETQ. This CDR3 has 15 residues. V was cut by 0 bases and J by 2 bases, with 8 bases left in between. CDR3 region: CASSLAAGTNEKLFF. The CDR3 bases are TGCGCCAGCAGCTTGGCAGCAGGGACTAATGAAAAACTGTTTTTT.